The 15 T cell receptor beta chains below all came from one sample that was sequenced in a study of monozygotic twins with inflammatory bowel disease. TCRdb re-called the 5' RACE reads; every CDR3 protein appears as one record, without DNA. This repertoire includes 440,000 or so distinct CDR3 sequences. Input material: blood. All receptors derive from a human donor with ulcerative colitis or Crohn's disease, or a healthy co-twin of an affected twin (not recorded which).

The V call is TRBV7-2, the J call TRBJ2-1; TCRdb indicates TRBD1, and absent DNA this call remains unverified. Germline-derived CDR1 and CDR2 are SGHTA and FQGNSA. The CDR3 totals 16 residues. CDR3 sequence reads: CASSSAAGSSYNEQFF.

J is TRBJ2-1 and V is TRBV10-2; TCRdb calls TRBD2, which cannot be checked without DNA. This CDR3 contains 13 residues. Germline CDR1 and CDR2: WSHSY and SAAADI. CDR3 sequence reads: CASSGLAGGQEFF.

The chain combines TRBV5-1 with TRBJ2-6. Germline loops: CDR1 SGHRS, CDR2 YFSETQ. This CDR3 comprises 13 residues. The CDR3 is CASSFPWANVLTF.

The genes are TRBV28 and TRBJ2-3; TCRdb's assignment of TRBD2 cannot be checked, as there is no DNA. Per the germline V gene, CDR1 is MDHEN and CDR2 is SYDVKM. This CDR3 comprises 19 residues. CDR3 residues: CASSFLSGGGGLDTQPQYF. Full variable domain (remainder filled in from reference TRBV28 and TRBJ2-3): DVKVTQSSRYLVKRTGEKVFLECVQDMDHENMFWYRQDPGLGLRLIYFSYDVKMKEKGDIPEGYSVSREKKERFSLILESASTNQTSMYLCASSFLSGGGGLDTQPQYFGPGTRLTVL.

CDR3 sequence: CSARDSNQPQHF. The chain combines TRBV20-1 with TRBJ1-5. CDR3 length: 12 residues. Germline V lookup: CDR1 DFQATT, CDR2 SNEGSKA (reference sequence).

CDR3 amino acids: CASSLDGRASETQYF. The chain joins TRBV5-4 to TRBJ2-5; the D call of TRBD2 rests on TCRdb alone, since no DNA is present to check it. This CDR3 comprises 15 residues. Germline assignment: CDR1 SGHNT and CDR2 YYREEE (reference sequence).

V usage is TRBV28 and J usage is TRBJ2-1; absent DNA, TCRdb's TRBD1 call cannot be checked. Germline loops: CDR1 MDHEN, CDR2 SYDVKM. CDR3 length equals 11 residues. The CDR3 spells CASSLGHEQFF.

The rearrangement uses TRBV20-1 and TRBJ2-5; as DNA is missing, the TRBD1 call by TCRdb cannot be tested. The CDR3 is 13 residues long. CDR1 and CDR2 from the germline V gene are DFQATT and SNEGSKA (reference sequence). The CDR3 is CSARARGAETQYF.

Here the CDR3 reads CASRPLTGNTEAFF. J is TRBJ1-1 and V is TRBV12-3 or TRBV12-4; TCRdb selects TRBD1, and the lack of DNA leaves this call unchecked. The CDR3 is 14 residues long.

The genes are TRBV5-1 and TRBJ2-3; TCRdb selects TRBD2, and the lack of DNA leaves this call unchecked. This CDR3 spans 13 amino acids. Germline CDR1 reads SGHRS; CDR2 reads YFSETQ. CDR3 amino acids: CASSSAGRGTQYF.

The rearrangement joins TRBV5-4 to TRBJ1-2. Per the germline V gene, CDR1 is SGHNT and CDR2 is YYREEE (reference sequence). CDR3 length: 13 residues. Here the CDR3 reads CASSLPGESSYTF.

The rearrangement uses TRBV11-1 and TRBJ2-7; the D call from TCRdb, TRBD1, cannot be confirmed without DNA. Germline values: CDR1 SGHAT, CDR2 FQDESV (reference sequence). This CDR3 contains 14 residues. The CDR3 spells CASSLGTGFDEQYF.

The J gene is TRBJ2-5, the V gene TRBV5-1; TCRdb indicates TRBD1, and absent DNA this call remains unverified. The CDR3 totals 14 residues. Per germline, CDR1 SGHRS and CDR2 YFSETQ. The CDR3 sequence: CASSNTGVQETQYF. The whole variable domain, filled in from reference TRBV5-1 and TRBJ2-5, reads KAGVTQTPRYLIKTRGQQVTLSCSPISGHRSVSWYQQTPGQGLQFLFEYFSETQRNKGNFPGRFSGRQFSNSRSEMNVSTLELGDSALYLCASSNTGVQETQYFGPGTRLLVL.

This sequence joins TRBV28 and TRBJ1-1. The CDR3 has 14 amino acids. CDR1 is MDHEN and CDR2 is SYDVKM in the germline V gene. The CDR3 is CASSFLLMNTEAFF.

J is TRBJ2-1 and V is TRBV7-2; the D call from TCRdb, TRBD2, cannot be confirmed without DNA. Germline values: CDR1 SGHTA, CDR2 FQGNSA. The CDR3 spans 15 residues. The CDR3 sequence is CASSFLSGGNNEQFF.